A selection of T cell receptor beta chains follows, all from one sample in a study of T cell repertoires in cytomegalovirus infection. Each CDR3 protein is one row after TCRdb ran MiXCR on the reads. The top ten clones hold approximately 93% of a sample with 20,000 to 25,000 distinct CDR3 sequences, around 43% of them seen once. What these receptors recognize is not known. Sample: CD8+ T cells from cultured PBMCs, taken from culture after CMV antigen stimulation. The origin of the receptors is a human donor in good health (CMV status not recorded). Some clones in this sample may be carry-over from other donors' samples. The CDR3 runs from the conserved cysteine through the conserved F or W.

J | V | length | CDR3
TRBJ2-1 | TRBV7-6 | 17 | CASSPSTGGQSYNEQFF
TRBJ2-3 | TRBV6-6 | 15 | CASSYPPSPEAPQYF
TRBJ1-1 | TRBV7-4 | 15 | CASSPPSTGPTEAFF
TRBJ1-2 | TRBV2 | 14 | CASRGQGSVYGYTF
TRBJ1-5 | TRBV6-8 | 16 | CASSSDRDRGRQPQHF
TRBJ2-7 | TRBV2 | 14 | CASSDLAGFNEQYF
TRBJ2-1 | TRBV7-2 | 17 | CASSLTSGSLSYNEQFF
TRBJ2-2 | TRBV11-2 | 16 | CASSLGGGLVTGELFF
TRBJ1-4 | TRBV7-2 | 12 | CASSSQGEKLFF
TRBJ1-2 | TRBV7-2 | 12 | CANSQGARGYTF
TRBJ1-1 | TRBV30 | 13 | CAWSAEANTEAFF
TRBJ2-3 | TRBV5-4 | 15 | CASSDQSISTDTQYF
TRBJ2-3 | TRBV2 | 15 | CASSEEDRATDTQYF
TRBJ1-1 | TRBV6-5 | 13 | CASSLVGRTEAFF
TRBJ1-1 | TRBV12-3/TRBV12-4 | 12 | CASRQGNTEAFF
TRBJ2-7 | TRBV18 | 13 | CASSPAQGYEQYF
TRBJ1-5 | TRBV3-1 | 15 | CASSQDSGGWQPQHF
TRBJ1-5 | TRBV19 | 15 | CASSLGGGWAQPQHF
TRBJ2-5 | TRBV7-2 | 16 | CASSPALAGGLETQYF
TRBJ1-5 | TRBV19 | 15 | CASSIVRDRDQPQHF
TRBJ2-2 | TRBV7-2 | 18 | CASSLAPGLAGPTGELFF
TRBJ1-4 | TRBV5-6 | 13 | CASSPGYSEKLFF
TRBJ2-7 | TRBV7-2 | 16 | CASSLGLAGPAYEQYF
TRBJ1-1 | TRBV20-1 | 10 | CSASTVEAFF
TRBJ2-3 | TRBV27 | 16 | CASRAERGPSTDTQYF
TRBJ2-1 | TRBV19 | 15 | CASSMTSGSHNEQFF
TRBJ2-2 | TRBV6-1 | 15 | CASSVVAFNTGELFF
TRBJ2-7 | TRBV2 | 14 | CASKDRPSSYEQYF
TRBJ2-2 | TRBV7-6 | 15 | CASAPYMVNNGELFF
TRBJ1-2 | TRBV4-1 | 15 | CASSQTDSDDYGYTF
TRBJ1-2 | TRBV7-9 | 15 | CASSLADRLGPGYTF
TRBJ1-5 | TRBV3-1 | 16 | CASSPRSGGSNQPQHF
TRBJ1-5 | TRBV7-8 | 15 | CASSWGASRNQPQHF
TRBJ2-7 | TRBV7-2 | 15 | CASSLGTGGYPEQYF
TRBJ2-2 | TRBV12-3/TRBV12-4 | 15 | CASSLTGVGTGELFF
TRBJ2-1 | TRBV20-1 | 17 | CSARDFILASSYNEQFF
TRBJ1-5 | TRBV12-3/TRBV12-4 | 19 | CASSPQGRTVLYSNQPQHF
TRBJ2-2 | TRBV10-1 | 15 | CASSARTGSTGELFF
TRBJ2-3 | TRBV5-1 | 15 | CASSPGGSGLDTQYF
TRBJ2-1 | TRBV11-3 | 14 | CASSPLETSNEQFF
TRBJ1-5 | TRBV27 | 15 | CASSSREGSNQPQHF
TRBJ2-3 | TRBV7-6 | 16 | CASSRPDRGSSDTQYF
TRBJ2-5 | TRBV20-1 | 18 | CSARRIEREGLLKETQYF
TRBJ1-5 | TRBV5-5 | 14 | CASSSGQGVQPQHF
TRBJ2-7 | TRBV4-2 | 15 | CASSQEPGPTSEQYF
TRBJ2-7 | TRBV7-3 | 15 | CASSPRTGKTYEQYF
TRBJ1-1 | TRBV4-1 | 15 | CASSQEGQGNTEAFF
TRBJ2-1 | TRBV11-2 | 16 | CASSLARGPTGNEQFF
TRBJ2-2 | TRBV6-8 | 14 | CASEDRGRTGELFF
TRBJ2-5 | TRBV7-8 | 15 | CASSFSLRTEETQYF
TRBJ2-1 | TRBV20-1 | 17 | CSARESGFDGPYNEQFF
TRBJ1-1 | TRBV29-1 | 16 | CSVVGQSALVGTEAFF
TRBJ2-3 | TRBV12-3/TRBV12-4 | 13 | CASRSFETDTQYF
TRBJ1-3 | TRBV20-1 | 14 | CSASPTGSGNTIYF
TRBJ1-4 | TRBV29-1 | 13 | CSVVSVYEEKLFF
TRBJ1-2 | TRBV4-1 | 12 | CASSQGVYGYTF
TRBJ1-2 | TRBV12-3/TRBV12-4 | 10 | CASSLSRDTF
TRBJ2-1 | TRBV19 | 15 | CASSIGQAGASEQFF
TRBJ2-3 | TRBV4-3 | 15 | CASSQRRGGLDTQYF